This T cell receptor (beta chain) derives from a study of cytomegalovirus exposure and HLA in healthy donors. Sequenced by immunoSEQ multiplex PCR; TCRdb stores in-frame clones only, minus some. The sample consists of about 180,000 clones, 86% of them appearing once. V lost 4 bases to trimming and J lost 0 bases, with 3 bases between them. The V gene's germline CDR1 is PRHDT and CDR2 FYEKMQ (reference sequence). This CDR3 spans 12 amino acids. In regard to this clone: This clone may be a read error of a much larger clone one base away.

The sequence came from a man between 18 and 35 years old in good health and CMV-seropositive. Sequencing was carried out using PBMCs. The chain links TRBV13 to TRBJ1-1; D not certain. CDR3 coding DNA: TGTGCCAGCAGCTACTTGAACACTGAAGCTTTCTTT. Residues: CASSYLNTEAFF.